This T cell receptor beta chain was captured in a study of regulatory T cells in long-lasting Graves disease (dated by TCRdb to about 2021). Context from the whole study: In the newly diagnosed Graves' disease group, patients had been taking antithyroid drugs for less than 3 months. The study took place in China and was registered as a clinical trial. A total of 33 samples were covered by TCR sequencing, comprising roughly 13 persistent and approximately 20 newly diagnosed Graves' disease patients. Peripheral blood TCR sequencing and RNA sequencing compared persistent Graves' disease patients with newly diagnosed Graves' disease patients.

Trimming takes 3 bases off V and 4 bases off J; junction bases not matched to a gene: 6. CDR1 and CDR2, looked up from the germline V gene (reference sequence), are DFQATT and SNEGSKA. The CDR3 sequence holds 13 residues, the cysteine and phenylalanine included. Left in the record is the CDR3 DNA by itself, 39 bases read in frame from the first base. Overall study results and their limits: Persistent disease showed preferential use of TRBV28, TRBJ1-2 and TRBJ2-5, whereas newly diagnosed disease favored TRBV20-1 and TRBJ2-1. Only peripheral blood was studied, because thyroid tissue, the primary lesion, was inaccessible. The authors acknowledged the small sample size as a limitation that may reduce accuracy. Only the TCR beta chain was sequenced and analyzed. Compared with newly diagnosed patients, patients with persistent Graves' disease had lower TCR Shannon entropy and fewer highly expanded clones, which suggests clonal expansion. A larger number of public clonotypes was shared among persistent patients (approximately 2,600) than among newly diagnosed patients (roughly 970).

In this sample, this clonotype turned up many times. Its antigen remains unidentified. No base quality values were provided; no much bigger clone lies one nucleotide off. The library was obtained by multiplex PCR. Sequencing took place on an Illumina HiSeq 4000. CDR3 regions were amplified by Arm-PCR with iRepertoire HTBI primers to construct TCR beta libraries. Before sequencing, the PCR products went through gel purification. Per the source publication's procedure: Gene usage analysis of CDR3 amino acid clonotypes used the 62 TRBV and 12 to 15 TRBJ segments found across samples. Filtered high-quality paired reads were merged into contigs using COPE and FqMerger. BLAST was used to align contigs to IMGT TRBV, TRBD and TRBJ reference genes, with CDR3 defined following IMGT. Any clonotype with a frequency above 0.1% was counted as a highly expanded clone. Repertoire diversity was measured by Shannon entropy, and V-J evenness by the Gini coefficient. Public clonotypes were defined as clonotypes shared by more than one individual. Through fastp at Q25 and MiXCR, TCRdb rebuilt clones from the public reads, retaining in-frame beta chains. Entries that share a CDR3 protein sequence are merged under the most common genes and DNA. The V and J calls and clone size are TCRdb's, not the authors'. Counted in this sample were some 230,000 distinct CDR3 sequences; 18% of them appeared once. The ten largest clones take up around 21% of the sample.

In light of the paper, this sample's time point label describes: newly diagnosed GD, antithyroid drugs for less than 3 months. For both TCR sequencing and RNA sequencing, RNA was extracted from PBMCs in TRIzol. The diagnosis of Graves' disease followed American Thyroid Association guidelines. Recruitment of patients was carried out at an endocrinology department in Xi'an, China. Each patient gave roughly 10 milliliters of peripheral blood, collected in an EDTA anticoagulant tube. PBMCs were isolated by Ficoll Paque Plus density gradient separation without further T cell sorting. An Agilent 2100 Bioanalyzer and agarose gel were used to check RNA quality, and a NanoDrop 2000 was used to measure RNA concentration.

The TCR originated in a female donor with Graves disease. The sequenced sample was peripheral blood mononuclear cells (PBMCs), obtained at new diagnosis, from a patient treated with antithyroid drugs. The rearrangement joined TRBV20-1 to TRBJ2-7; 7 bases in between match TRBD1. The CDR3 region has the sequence CSASSGTAYEQYF. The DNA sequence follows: TGCAGTGCTAGTTCCGGGACAGCATACGAGCAGTACTTC.